The 2 T cell receptor beta chains reported below all come from one sample, sequenced in a study of blood T cells in healthy people across ages. Primed by a sample-barcoded 5' primer and a J-beta primer mix, a second PCR proceeded for roughly 6 to 12 cycles. TCRdb itself ran the 5' RACE reads through MiXCR, one entry per CDR3 protein. The sample shows 700,000 to 900,000 distinct CDR3 sequences, 40% to 65% of them seen only once. Sequences were obtained from blood. The receptors stem from a man older than 75 in good health.

The chain links TRBV6-1 to TRBJ1-2, with 7 bases identical to TRBD1. The CDR3 sequence is 17 residues long. V trimming: 6 bases; J trimming: 6 bases; junction bases outside the gene matches: 19. From germline, CDR1 is MNHNS and CDR2 SASEGT. CDR3 DNA sequence: TGTGCCAGCAGGGCCAGGACAGGCCGAGCCGCCAACCATGGCTACACCTTC. Translated: CASRARTGRAANHGYTF.

This sequence joins TRBV12-3 or TRBV12-4 and TRBJ2-1, with 7 nucleotides matching TRBD1. The CDR3 has 17 amino acids. J gave up 6 bases and V 1 base, and 12 bases lay outside the gene matches. CDR3 in amino acids: CASSLVGTRAGGNEQFF. DNA of the CDR3: TGTGCCAGCAGTTTAGTGGGGACCCGTGCAGGGGGCAATGAGCAGTTCTTC.